The 31 T cell receptor beta chains below all came from one sample that was sequenced in a study of T cell responses to AZD1222 COVID-19 vaccine. Sequenced by immunoSEQ multiplex PCR; TCRdb stores in-frame clones only, minus some. The table has 90,000 to 150,000 clones, approximately 85% seen once; the top ten hold about 8.5%. The specimen comprised peripheral blood, sampled on day 0 of AZD1222 vaccination. The source of these receptors is an adult in good health.

This chain links TRBV5-4 with TRBJ1-6; D possibly corresponds to TRBD1 (5 bases). Trimming took off 9 bases at V and 5 bases at J, with 18 bases between the two ends. The CDR3 length is 15 residues. Germline V gene sequence: CDR1 SGHNT, CDR2 YYREEE (reference sequence). The CDR3 region has the DNA TGTGCCACCCAGAGTGGGGGGGAAGATAATTCACCCCTCCACTTT. Residues: CATQSGGEDNSPLHF.

This clone was seen only once. The rearrangement joins TRBV4-2 to TRBJ2-1; TRBD2 might be the D (5 bases). The CDR3 is made up of 14 amino acids. V was pared by 2 bases and J by 12 bases, with 17 bases between. Germline CDR1 is LGHNA and CDR2 is YNFKEQ. The CDR3 DNA sequence: TGTGCCAGCAGCCAACCAACCCGGACTCCTGCGCAGTTCTTC. Amino acids: CASSQPTRTPAQFF.

The genes are TRBV19 and TRBJ1-2; D possibly corresponds to TRBD1 (6 bases). Germline V gives CDR1 LNHDA, CDR2 SQIVND (reference sequence). The CDR3 runs 13 residues. V gave up 6 bases and J gave up 3 bases, with 11 bases separating them. DNA for the CDR3: TGTGCCAGTAGAACAGGGTACGACTATGGCTACACCTTC. This codes for CASRTGYDYGYTF.

This clone was observed a single time. The chain has TRBV7-2 and TRBJ2-1, with 10 bases matching TRBD2. Germline V lookup: CDR1 SGHTA, CDR2 FQGNSA. This CDR3 has 15 residues. The V gene end was trimmed by 5 bases and the J gene end by 2 bases; junction bases not matched to a gene: 3. The CDR3 here is CASSQTSGTYNEQFF. In nucleotides, the CDR3 is TGTGCCAGCAGCCAAACTAGCGGGACCTACAATGAGCAGTTCTTC.

The sample holds a few counts of this clone. The V and J genes are TRBV7-8 and TRBJ2-5; tentative D call: TRBD1 (6 bases). The CDR3 consists of 16 residues. Germline loops: CDR1 SGHVS, CDR2 FQNEAQ. The germline V and J ends were trimmed by 1 base and 1 base, with 13 bases remaining between them. CDR3 region: CASSLEYTGRQETQYF. The CDR3 nucleotides are TGTGCCAGCAGCTTAGAATACACAGGGCGCCAAGAGACCCAGTACTTC.

This chain links TRBV6-2 or TRBV6-3 with TRBJ1-1, with a tentative D call TRBD1 (5 bases). Germline lookup yields CDR1 MNHEY and CDR2 SVGEGT. This CDR3 spans 15 amino acids. V was pared by 6 bases and J by 4 bases, with 18 bases between. CDR3 nucleotide sequence: TGTGCCAGCAGCCAGGCATTGGGGCCCACCACTGAAGCTTTCTTT. Amino acids: CASSQALGPTTEAFF.

The chain joins TRBV14 to TRBJ1-1; the D is unclear. The CDR3 is made up of 14 amino acids. Trimming took off 7 bases at V and 0 bases at J, with 12 bases between the two ends. Per the germline V gene, CDR1 is SGHDN and CDR2 is FVKESK. For the CDR3, the DNA is TGTGCCAGCACCCTTGGGAACATGAACACTGAAGCTTTCTTT. It encodes CASTLGNMNTEAFF.

CDR3 in DNA: TGTGCCAGCACCCAGGATCCGGGTACGTCCTACGAGCAGTACTTC. Translated, it gives CASTQDPGTSYEQYF. J is TRBJ2-7 and V is TRBV28; no firm D call. The germline gives CDR1 MDHEN, CDR2 SYDVKM. The CDR3 has 15 residues. Trimming took 7 bases from V and 1 from J, leaving 17 bases between them.

The chain uses TRBV24-1 and TRBJ1-5; no firm D call. Per germline, CDR1 KGHDR and CDR2 SFDVKD. The V end lost 3 bases, the J end lost 6 bases, and 11 bases lay between the germline ends. The CDR3 totals 14 residues. The CDR3 sequence is CATSDQRSSQPQHF. The CDR3 coding sequence is TGTGCCACCAGTGATCAGCGTTCTAGTCAGCCCCAGCATTTT.

The V call is TRBV7-9, the J call TRBJ2-2; TRBD1 matches 7 bases. Germline CDR1 SEHNR, CDR2 FQNEAQ (reference sequence). The CDR3 covers 16 residues. The junction had 5 bases not matched to a gene; V was cut back by 1 base and J by 3 bases. The CDR3 protein is CASSLGGGADTGELFF. DNA for the CDR3: TGTGCCAGCAGCTTAGGAGGGGGCGCGGACACCGGGGAGCTGTTTTTT.

CDR3 sequence (DNA): TGTGCCAGCAACCCCCTAAACACCGGCTACGAGCAGTACTTC. It encodes CASNPLNTGYEQYF. The chain recombines TRBV6-2 or TRBV6-3 with TRBJ2-7; no clear D. V was clipped by 7 bases and J by 3 bases, with 16 bases between them. Germline V gene lookup returns CDR1 MNHEY and CDR2 SVGEGT. The CDR3 length is 14 residues.

J is TRBJ2-7 and V is TRBV12-3 or TRBV12-4; possibly TRBD1 for D (6 bases). This CDR3 comprises 12 residues. The V end lost 5 bases, the J end lost 6 bases, and 11 bases lay between the germline ends. CDR3 sequence reads: CASSIQGTEQYF. The DNA for the CDR3 is TGTGCCAGCAGTATACAGGGTACCGAGCAGTACTTC.

The chain couples TRBV2 to TRBJ1-5, with D maybe TRBD1 (5 bases). Germline CDR1 SNHLY, CDR2 FYNNEI. The CDR3 contains 13 residues. The V end lost 9 bases, the J end lost 5 bases, and 14 bases lay between the germline ends. CDR3 in amino acids: CASARDLYQPQHF. The CDR3 DNA reads as TGTGCCAGTGCTCGGGACCTCTATCAGCCCCAGCATTTT.

The chain has TRBV30 and TRBJ2-3; 8 bases match TRBD1. J lost 8 bases, V lost 2 bases, and 12 bases had no gene match. The CDR3 spans 15 residues. Germline CDR1 GTSNPN, CDR2 SVGIG (reference sequence). The CDR3 spells CAWSKPGQDPGTQYF. CDR3 coding DNA: TGTGCCTGGAGTAAACCGGGACAGGATCCTGGTACGCAGTATTTT.

V usage is TRBV9 and J usage is TRBJ1-6; 8 bases are a match to TRBD1. Trimming removed 4 bases from V and 7 bases from J; junction bases left unmatched: 7. Germline V gene lookup returns CDR1 SGDLS and CDR2 YYNGEE. The CDR3 contains 15 residues. The CDR3 is CASSPTGQANSPLHF. CDR3 sequence (DNA): TGTGCCAGCAGCCCAACGGGACAGGCGAATTCACCCCTCCACTTT.

This clone was detected only a few times. V and J are TRBV9 and TRBJ2-7; TRBD1 matches 8 bases. J was trimmed by 9 bases and V by 0 bases; bases with no gene match: 8. Germline V CDR1 and CDR2: SGDLS, YYNGEE. The CDR3 runs 14 residues. Here the CDR3 DNA reads TGTGCCAGCAGCGTAGGTACCCAGGGGGCTGGGCAGTACTTC. Amino acid sequence: CASSVGTQGAGQYF.

This chain connects TRBV11-2 to TRBJ2-7; TRBD2 matches 7 bases. With 5 bases clipped from V and 2 bases from J, the junction kept 6 bases outside the gene matches. Germline V CDR1 and CDR2: SGHAT, FQNNGV. The CDR3 is 14 residues long. The CDR3 spells CASSPPSGTYEQYF. Here the CDR3 DNA reads TGTGCCAGCAGCCCCCCAAGCGGGACCTACGAGCAGTACTTC.

The chain employs TRBV28 and TRBJ1-1; no clear D gene. The germline V gene has CDR1 MDHEN and CDR2 SYDVKM. Trimming removed 6 bases from V and 11 bases from J, with 16 bases in between. The CDR3 runs 12 residues. In nucleotides, the CDR3 is TGTGCCAGCAGCCCCCATTCCTCCGAGGCTTTCTTT. Protein sequence: CASSPHSSEAFF.

The chain carries TRBV7-2 and TRBJ2-1; D may correspond to TRBD1 or TRBD2 (5 bases each). Germline lookup yields CDR1 SGHTA and CDR2 FQGNSA. Trimming took off 3 bases at V and 9 bases at J, with 21 bases between the two ends. The CDR3 extends over 16 amino acids. CDR3 loop: CASSFRSGVGTGEQFF. CDR3 nucleotide sequence: TGTGCCAGCAGCTTCAGATCTGGGGTGGGGACGGGTGAGCAGTTCTTC.

J is TRBJ2-6 and V is TRBV28, with TRBD1 identical over 11 bases. The CDR3 is 19 residues long. Germline V gene data show CDR1 as MDHEN and CDR2 as SYDVKM. V was clipped by 4 bases and J by 1 base; unmatched bases: 9. The CDR3 DNA reads TGTGCCAGCAGTTCCATCCCGGGACAGGGGGTTTCTGGGGCCAACGTCCTGACTTTC. Translated: CASSSIPGQGVSGANVLTF.

This clone was seen a few times. This chain connects TRBV28 to TRBJ1-2; no clear D. Trimming removed 3 bases from V and 4 bases from J, with 9 bases in between. This CDR3 comprises 13 residues. Germline CDR1 reads MDHEN; CDR2 reads SYDVKM. CDR3: CASSLQGIYGYTF. The CDR3, as DNA: TGTGCCAGCAGTTTGCAAGGAATCTATGGCTACACCTTC.

The chain carries TRBV18 and TRBJ2-7, with unresolved D. This CDR3 contains 14 residues. Per the germline V gene, CDR1 is KGHSH and CDR2 is LQKENI. V was clipped by 3 bases and J by 2 bases, with 11 bases between them. The CDR3 bases are TGTGCCAGCTCACCTACTCACATGGCCTACGAGCAGTACTTC. It encodes CASSPTHMAYEQYF.

The gene calls are TRBV28 and TRBJ2-7, with 7 nucleotides matching TRBD1. The CDR3 contains 13 residues. Germline V gene sequence: CDR1 MDHEN, CDR2 SYDVKM. The V gene end was trimmed by 6 bases and the J gene end by 2 bases; junction bases not matched to a gene: 4. The CDR3 DNA sequence: TGTGCCAGCAGACAGACAGGGACCTACGAGCAGTACTTC. Amino acid sequence: CASRQTGTYEQYF. The entire variable domain, with the rest obtained from reference TRBV28 and TRBJ2-7, is as follows: DVKVTQSSRYLVKRTGEKVFLECVQDMDHENMFWYRQDPGLGLRLIYFSYDVKMKEKGDIPEGYSVSREKKERFSLILESASTNQTSMYLCASRQTGTYEQYFGPGTRLTVT.

The chain uses TRBV7-3 and TRBJ1-2; 8 nucleotides line up with TRBD1. J lost 8 bases, V lost 5 bases, and 16 bases had no gene match. The CDR3 totals 16 residues. Germline V gives CDR1 SGHTA, CDR2 FQGTGA. The CDR3 DNA sequence: TGTGCCAGCAGCCCTCACGTAAGCAAGACAGGGGCGGGCTACACCTTC. This translates into CASSPHVSKTGAGYTF.

The chain employs TRBV10-3 and TRBJ1-2; unclear D gene. Germline V gene sequence: CDR1 ENHRY, CDR2 SYGVKD. V was shortened by 3 bases and J by 2 bases, with 16 bases between the two germline ends. The CDR3 is 16 amino acids. The CDR3 DNA follows: TGTGCCATCAGTGAAGCGGTAGTAAGGAAAAACTATGGCTACACCTTC. The encoded protein is CAISEAVVRKNYGYTF.

The chain has TRBV7-2 and TRBJ1-2, with D hard to call. With 0 bases removed from V and 5 bases from J, the gap between germline ends came to 4 bases. This CDR3 contains 12 residues. Germline CDR1 SGHTA, CDR2 FQGNSA. CDR3 residues: CASSLAHYGYTF. CDR3 coding DNA: TGTGCCAGCAGCTTAGCCCATTATGGCTACACCTTC.

This rearrangement joins TRBV7-9 to TRBJ1-1; D is unresolved. V dropped 1 base and J dropped 7 bases, with 10 bases sitting between them. The CDR3 sequence is 13 residues long. Looked up from germline, CDR1 is SEHNR and CDR2 is FQNEAQ (reference sequence). The CDR3 DNA is TGTGCCAGCAGCTTAGTTGGCTTGCATGAAGCTTTCTTT. Translated, it gives CASSLVGLHEAFF. The variable domain in full, with the rest retrieved from reference TRBV7-9 and TRBJ1-1, is DTGVSQNPRHKITKRGQNVTFRCDPISEHNRLYWYRQTLGQGPEFLTYFQNEAQLEKSRLLSDRFSAERPKGSFSTLEIQRTEQGDSAMYLCASSLVGLHEAFFGQGTRLTVV.

V and J are TRBV28 and TRBJ1-1, with D possibly matching TRBD1 (6 bases). The CDR3 extends over 11 amino acids. The V end lost 2 bases, the J end lost 11 bases, and 9 bases lay between the germline ends. Germline assignment: CDR1 MDHEN and CDR2 SYDVKM. DNA of the CDR3: TGTGCCAGCAGTTTACGAGACAGGGCTTTCTTT. The encoded protein is CASSLRDRAFF.

The chain joins TRBV27 to TRBJ1-5, with 7 bases lining up with TRBD1. CDR3 size: 17 residues. Germline-derived CDR1 and CDR2 are MNHEY and SMNVEV (reference sequence). J gave up 3 bases and V 1 base, and 9 bases lay outside the gene matches. The CDR3 coding sequence is TGTGCCAGCAGTTTATACAGGGGCATAGGGGACAATCAGCCCCAGCATTTT. Translated, it gives CASSLYRGIGDNQPQHF.

The genes are TRBV3-1 (or the pseudogene TRBV3-2) and TRBJ1-2, with 9 bases aligning to TRBD1. Germline V gives CDR1 LGHDT, CDR2 YNNKEL (reference sequence). This CDR3 region has 16 residues. Trimming at V came to 6 bases and at J to 0 bases, leaving 8 bases not matched to a gene. CDR3 loop: CASSPFRDRANYGYTF. The CDR3 bases are TGTGCCAGCAGTCCCTTCCGGGACAGGGCTAACTATGGCTACACCTTC.

CDR3 amino acids: CASSLGGSSSYNEQFF. The CDR3 nucleotides are TGCGCCAGCAGCTTGGGGGGATCCAGCTCCTACAATGAGCAGTTCTTC. The chain is built from TRBV5-1 and TRBJ2-1; D gene uncertain. The CDR3 length is 16 residues. Germline lookup yields CDR1 SGHRS and CDR2 YFSETQ. Trimming took 0 bases from V and 0 from J, leaving 10 bases between them.